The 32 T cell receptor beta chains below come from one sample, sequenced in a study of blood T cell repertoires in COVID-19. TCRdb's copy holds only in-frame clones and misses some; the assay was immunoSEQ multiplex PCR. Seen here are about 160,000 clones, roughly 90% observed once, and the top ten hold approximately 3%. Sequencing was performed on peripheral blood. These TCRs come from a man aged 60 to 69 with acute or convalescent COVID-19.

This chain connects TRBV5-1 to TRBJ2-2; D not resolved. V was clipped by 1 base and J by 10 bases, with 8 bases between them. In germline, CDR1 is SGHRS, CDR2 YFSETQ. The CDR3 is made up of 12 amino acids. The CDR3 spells CASSLTLAELFF. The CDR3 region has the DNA TGCGCCAGCAGCTTGACGTTGGCGGAGCTGTTTTTT. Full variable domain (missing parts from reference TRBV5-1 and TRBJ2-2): KAGVTQTPRYLIKTRGQQVTLSCSPISGHRSVSWYQQTPGQGLQFLFEYFSETQRNKGNFPGRFSGRQFSNSRSEMNVSTLELGDSALYLCASSLTLAELFFGEGSRLTVL.

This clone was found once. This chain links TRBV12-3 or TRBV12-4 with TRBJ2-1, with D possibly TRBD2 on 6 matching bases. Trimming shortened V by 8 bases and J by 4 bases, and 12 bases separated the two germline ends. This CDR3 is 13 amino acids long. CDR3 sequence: CASGVGGYNEQFF. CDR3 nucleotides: TGTGCCAGCGGAGTGGGAGGTTACAATGAGCAGTTCTTC.

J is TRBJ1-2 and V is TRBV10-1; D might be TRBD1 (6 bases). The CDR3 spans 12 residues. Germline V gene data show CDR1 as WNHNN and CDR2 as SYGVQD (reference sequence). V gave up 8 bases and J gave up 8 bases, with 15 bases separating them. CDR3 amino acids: CASGGAPMGYTF. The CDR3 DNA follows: TGCGCCAGCGGGGGGGCGCCGATGGGCTACACCTTC.

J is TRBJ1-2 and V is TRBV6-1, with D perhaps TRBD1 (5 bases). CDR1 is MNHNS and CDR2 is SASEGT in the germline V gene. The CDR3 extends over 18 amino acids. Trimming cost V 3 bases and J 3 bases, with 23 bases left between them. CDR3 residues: CASSDTLFSVRGYYGYTF. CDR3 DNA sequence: TGTGCCAGCAGTGATACCCTTTTTTCCGTTAGGGGCTACTATGGCTACACCTTC.

The CDR3 loop is CASSPPAGRGGQDTQYF. The CDR3 coding sequence is TGTGCCAGCAGCCCACCCGCTGGGCGGGGGGGCCAGGATACGCAGTATTTT. The V and J genes are TRBV7-2 and TRBJ2-3; 9 bases agree with TRBD2. Germline CDR1 SGHTA, CDR2 FQGNSA. CDR3 length equals 17 residues. Germline trimming cut 5 bases from V and 6 bases from J; bases unmatched to any gene: 15.

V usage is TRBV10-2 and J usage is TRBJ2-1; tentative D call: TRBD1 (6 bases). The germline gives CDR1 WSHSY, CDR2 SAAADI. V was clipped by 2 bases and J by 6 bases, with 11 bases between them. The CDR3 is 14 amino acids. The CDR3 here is CASSEPGQFNEQFF. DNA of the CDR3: TGCGCCAGCAGTGAGCCAGGACAGTTCAATGAGCAGTTCTTC.

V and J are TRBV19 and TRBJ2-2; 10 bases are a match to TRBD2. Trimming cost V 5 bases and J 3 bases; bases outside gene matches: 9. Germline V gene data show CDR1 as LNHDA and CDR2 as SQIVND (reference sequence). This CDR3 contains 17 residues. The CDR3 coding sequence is TGTGCCAGTAGTTTCACTAGCGGGGTCGTATACACCGGGGAGCTGTTTTTT. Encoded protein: CASSFTSGVVYTGELFF.

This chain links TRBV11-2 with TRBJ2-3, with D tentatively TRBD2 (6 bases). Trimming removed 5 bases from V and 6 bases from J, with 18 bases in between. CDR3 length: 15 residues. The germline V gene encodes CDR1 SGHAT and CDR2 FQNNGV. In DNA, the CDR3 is TGTGCCAGCAGCCTCAACGCAGCGGGTTCGGATACGCAGTATTTT. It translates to CASSLNAAGSDTQYF.

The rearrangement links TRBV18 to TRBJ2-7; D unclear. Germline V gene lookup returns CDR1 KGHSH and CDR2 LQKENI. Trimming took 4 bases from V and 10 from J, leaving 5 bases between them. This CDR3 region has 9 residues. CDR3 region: CASSQHQYF. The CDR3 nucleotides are TGTGCCAGCTCACAACACCAGTACTTC.

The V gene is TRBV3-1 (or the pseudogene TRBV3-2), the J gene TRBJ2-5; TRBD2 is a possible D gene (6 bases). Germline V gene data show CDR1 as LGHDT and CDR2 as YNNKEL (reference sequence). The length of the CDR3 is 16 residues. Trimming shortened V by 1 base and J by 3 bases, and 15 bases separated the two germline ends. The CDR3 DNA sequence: TGTGCCAGCAGCCAAGTGAGGCGGGGTTTGGAAGAGACCCAGTACTTC. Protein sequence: CASSQVRRGLEETQYF.

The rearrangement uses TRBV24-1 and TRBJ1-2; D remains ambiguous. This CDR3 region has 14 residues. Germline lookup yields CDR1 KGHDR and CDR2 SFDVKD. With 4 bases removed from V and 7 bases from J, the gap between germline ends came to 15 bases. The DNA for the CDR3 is TGTGCCACCAGTGACCCCGGAGGATCCGCTGGCTACACCTTC. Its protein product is CATSDPGGSAGYTF.

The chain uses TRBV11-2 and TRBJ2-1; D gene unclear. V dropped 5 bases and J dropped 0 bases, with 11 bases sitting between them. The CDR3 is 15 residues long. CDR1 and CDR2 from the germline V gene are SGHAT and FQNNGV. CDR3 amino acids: CASSARRSSYNEQFF. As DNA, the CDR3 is TGTGCCAGCAGCGCACGCCGTAGCTCCTACAATGAGCAGTTCTTC.

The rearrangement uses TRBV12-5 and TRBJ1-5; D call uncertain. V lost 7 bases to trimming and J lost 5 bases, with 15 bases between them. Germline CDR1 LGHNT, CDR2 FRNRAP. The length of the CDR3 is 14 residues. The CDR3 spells CASAKPGLYQPQHF. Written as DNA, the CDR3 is TGTGCTAGTGCAAAACCGGGTTTATATCAGCCCCAGCATTTT. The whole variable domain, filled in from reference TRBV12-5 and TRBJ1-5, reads DARVTQTPRHKVTEMGQEVTMRCQPILGHNTVFWYRQTMMQGLELLAYFRNRAPLDDSGMPKDRFSAEMPDATLATLKIQPSEPRDSAVYFCASAKPGLYQPQHFGDGTRLSIL.

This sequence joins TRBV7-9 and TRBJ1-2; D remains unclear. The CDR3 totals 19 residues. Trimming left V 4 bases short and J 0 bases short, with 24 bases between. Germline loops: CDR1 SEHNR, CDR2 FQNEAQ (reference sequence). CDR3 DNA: TGTGCCAGCAGCTCGCAAACAGCCCCCACAACCCTATCTAACTATGGCTACACCTTC. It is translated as CASSSQTAPTTLSNYGYTF.

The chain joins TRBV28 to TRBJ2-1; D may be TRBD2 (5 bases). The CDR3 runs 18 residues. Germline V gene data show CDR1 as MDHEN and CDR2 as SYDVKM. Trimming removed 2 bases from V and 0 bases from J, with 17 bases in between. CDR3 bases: TGTGCCAGCAGTTTAGGCGGGCTAGGCCCGGCCTCCTACAATGAGCAGTTCTTC. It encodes CASSLGGLGPASYNEQFF.

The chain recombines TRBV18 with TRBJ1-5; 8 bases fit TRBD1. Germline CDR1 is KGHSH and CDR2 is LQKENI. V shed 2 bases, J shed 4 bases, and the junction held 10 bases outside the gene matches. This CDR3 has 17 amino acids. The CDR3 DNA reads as TGTGCCAGCTCACCATTCAACCTGGGACAGGCGAATCAGCCCCAGCATTTT. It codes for CASSPFNLGQANQPQHF.

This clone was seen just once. In DNA form, the CDR3 reads TGTGCCAGCAGCTTGGCCGCAGGTGAAAAACTGTTTTTT. Translating gives CASSLAAGEKLFF. V usage is TRBV5-5 and J usage is TRBJ1-4; D gene uncertain. The CDR3 is made up of 13 amino acids. Germline V gene lookup returns CDR1 SGHKS and CDR2 YYEKEE (reference sequence). V was cut by 0 bases and J by 7 bases, with 7 bases left in between.

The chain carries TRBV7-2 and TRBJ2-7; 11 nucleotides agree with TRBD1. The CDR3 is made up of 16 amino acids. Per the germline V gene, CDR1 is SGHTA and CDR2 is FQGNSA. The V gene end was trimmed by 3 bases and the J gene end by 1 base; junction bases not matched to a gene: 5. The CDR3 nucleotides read TGTGCCAGCAGCTTCCAAGGGACAGGGGGATCCTACGAGCAGTACTTC. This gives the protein CASSFQGTGGSYEQYF.

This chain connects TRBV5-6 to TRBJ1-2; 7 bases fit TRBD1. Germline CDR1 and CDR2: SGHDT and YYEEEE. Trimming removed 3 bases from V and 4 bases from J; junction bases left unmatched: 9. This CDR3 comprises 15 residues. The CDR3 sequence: CASSSRDRGGYGYTF. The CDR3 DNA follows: TGTGCCAGCAGCTCCCGGGACAGAGGGGGCTATGGCTACACCTTC.

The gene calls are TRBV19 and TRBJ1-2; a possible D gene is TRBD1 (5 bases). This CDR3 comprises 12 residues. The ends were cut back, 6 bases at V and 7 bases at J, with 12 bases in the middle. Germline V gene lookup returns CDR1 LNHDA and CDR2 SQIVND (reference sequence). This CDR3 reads CASSPGGFGYTF. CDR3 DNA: TGTGCCAGTAGCCCCGGGGGGTTTGGCTACACCTTC.

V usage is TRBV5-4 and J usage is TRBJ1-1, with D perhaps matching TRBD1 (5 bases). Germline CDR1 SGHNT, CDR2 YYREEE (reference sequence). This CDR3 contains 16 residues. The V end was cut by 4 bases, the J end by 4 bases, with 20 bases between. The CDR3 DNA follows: TGTGCCAGCAGCCCCGCCCAAGGGGCGAGGAGCACTGAAGCTTTCTTT. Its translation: CASSPAQGARSTEAFF.

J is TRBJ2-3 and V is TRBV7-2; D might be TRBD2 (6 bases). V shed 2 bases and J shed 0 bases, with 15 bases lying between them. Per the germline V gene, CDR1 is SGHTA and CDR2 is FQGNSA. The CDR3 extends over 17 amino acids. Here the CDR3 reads CASSLLGLGTSTDTQYF. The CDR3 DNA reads TGTGCCAGCAGCTTATTGGGGTTGGGGACTAGCACAGATACGCAGTATTTT.

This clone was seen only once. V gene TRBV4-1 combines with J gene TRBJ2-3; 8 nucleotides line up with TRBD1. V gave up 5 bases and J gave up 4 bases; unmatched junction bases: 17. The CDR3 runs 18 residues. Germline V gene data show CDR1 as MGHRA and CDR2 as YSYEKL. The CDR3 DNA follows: TGCGCCAGCAGCTTCCGTTTTGCACAGGGGGGCAGCGCAGATACGCAGTATTTT. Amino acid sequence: CASSFRFAQGGSADTQYF.

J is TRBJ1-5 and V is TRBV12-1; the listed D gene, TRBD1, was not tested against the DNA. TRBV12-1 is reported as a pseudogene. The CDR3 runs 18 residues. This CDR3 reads CASSFPLAGLQYYQPQHF. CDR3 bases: TGTGCCAGCAGCTTCCCGTTGGCAGGGTTACAGTATTATCAGCCCCAGCATTTT.

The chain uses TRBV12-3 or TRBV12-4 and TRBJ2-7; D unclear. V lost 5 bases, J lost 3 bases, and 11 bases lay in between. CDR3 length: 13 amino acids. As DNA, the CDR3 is TGTGCCAGCAGTCAGGTCCCAGGCTACGAGCAGTACTTC. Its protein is CASSQVPGYEQYF.

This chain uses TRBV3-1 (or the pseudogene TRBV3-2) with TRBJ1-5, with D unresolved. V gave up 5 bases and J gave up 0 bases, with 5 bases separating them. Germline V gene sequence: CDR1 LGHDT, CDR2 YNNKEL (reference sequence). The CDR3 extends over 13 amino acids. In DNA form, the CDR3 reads TGTGCCAGCAGCGCGCTTAGCAATCAGCCCCAGCATTTT. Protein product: CASSALSNQPQHF.

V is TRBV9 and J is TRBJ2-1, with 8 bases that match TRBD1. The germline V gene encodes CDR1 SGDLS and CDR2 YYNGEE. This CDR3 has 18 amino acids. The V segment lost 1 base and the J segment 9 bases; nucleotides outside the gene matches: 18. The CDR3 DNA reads TGTGCCAGCAGCGTATTCCCCATGGCAGGGGGCTTTTTCCCTGAGCAGTTCTTC. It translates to CASSVFPMAGGFFPEQFF.

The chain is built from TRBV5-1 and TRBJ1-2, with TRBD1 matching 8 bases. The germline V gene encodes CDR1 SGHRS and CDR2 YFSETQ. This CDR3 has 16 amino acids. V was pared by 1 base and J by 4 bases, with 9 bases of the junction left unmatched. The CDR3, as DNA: TGCGCCAGCAGCTTGTTGGCCACAGGGGGGATCTATGGCTACACCTTC. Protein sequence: CASSLLATGGIYGYTF.

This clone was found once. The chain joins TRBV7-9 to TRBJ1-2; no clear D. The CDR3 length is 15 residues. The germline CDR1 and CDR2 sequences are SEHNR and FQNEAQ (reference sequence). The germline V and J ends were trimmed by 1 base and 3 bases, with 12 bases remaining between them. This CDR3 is CASSLDSIPYYGYTF. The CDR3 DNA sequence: TGTGCCAGCAGCTTAGACTCCATTCCCTACTATGGCTACACCTTC.

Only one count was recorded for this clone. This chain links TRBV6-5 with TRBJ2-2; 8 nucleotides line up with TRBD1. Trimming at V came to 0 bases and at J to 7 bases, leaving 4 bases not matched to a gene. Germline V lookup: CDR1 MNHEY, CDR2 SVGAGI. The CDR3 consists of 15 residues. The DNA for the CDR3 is TGTGCCAGCAGTTACTCTCAGGGGGCGGGCGGGGAGCTGTTTTTT. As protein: CASSYSQGAGGELFF.

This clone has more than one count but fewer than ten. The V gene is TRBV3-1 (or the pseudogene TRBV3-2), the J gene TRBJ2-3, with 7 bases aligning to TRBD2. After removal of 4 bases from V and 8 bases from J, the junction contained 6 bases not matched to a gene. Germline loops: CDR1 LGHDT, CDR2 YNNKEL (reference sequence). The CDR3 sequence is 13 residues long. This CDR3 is CASSPRTSFTQYF. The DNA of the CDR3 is TGTGCCAGCAGCCCCCGGACTAGTTTTACGCAGTATTTT.

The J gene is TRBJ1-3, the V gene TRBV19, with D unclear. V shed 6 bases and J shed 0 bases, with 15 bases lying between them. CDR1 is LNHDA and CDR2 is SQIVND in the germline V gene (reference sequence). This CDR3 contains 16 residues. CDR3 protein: CASRGSDVNSGNTIYF. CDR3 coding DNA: TGTGCCAGTAGGGGGAGTGACGTGAACTCTGGAAACACCATATATTTT.